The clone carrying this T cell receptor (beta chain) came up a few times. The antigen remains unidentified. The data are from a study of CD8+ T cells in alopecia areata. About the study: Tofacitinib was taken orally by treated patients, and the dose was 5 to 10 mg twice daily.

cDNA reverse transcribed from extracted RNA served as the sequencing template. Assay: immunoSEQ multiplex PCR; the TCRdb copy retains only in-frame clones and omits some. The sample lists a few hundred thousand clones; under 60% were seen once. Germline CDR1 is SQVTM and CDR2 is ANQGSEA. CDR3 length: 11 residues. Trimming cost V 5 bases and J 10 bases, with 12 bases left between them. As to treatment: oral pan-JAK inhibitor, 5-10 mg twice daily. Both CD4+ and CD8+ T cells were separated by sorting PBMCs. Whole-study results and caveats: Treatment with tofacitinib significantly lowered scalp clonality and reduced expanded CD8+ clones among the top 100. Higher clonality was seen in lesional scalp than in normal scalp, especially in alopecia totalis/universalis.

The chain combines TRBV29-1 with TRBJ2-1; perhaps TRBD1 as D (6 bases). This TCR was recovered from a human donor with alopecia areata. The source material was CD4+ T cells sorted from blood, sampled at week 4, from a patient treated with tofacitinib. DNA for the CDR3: TGCAGCGTTCGCAGGGGTTGGGAGCAGTTCTTC. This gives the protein CSVRRGWEQFF.